Presented here are 11 T cell receptor beta chains from one specimen sequenced in a study of shared clonotypes between healthy human individuals (TCRdb year 2020). The library was built by means of the immunoSEQ multiplex PCR assay. TCRdb re-hosts the immuneACCESS table, in-frame sequences only. Its copies lack some clones; in the studies checked, an unresolved V gene accounts for under half of them, and the cause for the rest is not known. The sample yields around 2.3 million clones; 95% were counted once. The top ten constitute 0.1% to 0.15% of the sample. The specimen was naive CD4+ T cells sorted from blood. The sample's cell subset or site label, in plain terms: CD45RA+ positively selected. Receptors originate from a man aged 18 to 29 in good health.

Concerning this clone: The junction does not match germline at one end; this may be a read error. The rearrangement links TRBV7-2 to TRBJ2-2, with unresolved D. CDR1 SGHTA and CDR2 FQGNSA come from the germline V gene. This CDR3 contains 11 residues. The CDR3 protein is CASSLIAARIF. In DNA, the CDR3 is TGTGCCAGCAGCTTAATTGCAGCGAGGATTTTT. Supplemented by reference TRBV7-2 and TRBJ2-2, the full variable domain reads GAGVSQSPSNKVTEKGKDVELRCDPISGHTALYWYRQSLGQGLEFLIYFQGNSAPDKSGLPSDRFSAERTGGSVSTLTIQRTQQEDSAVYLCASSLIAARIFGEGSRLTVL.

The CDR3 sequence: CASNPAGGSSYEQYF. Written as DNA, the CDR3 is TGTGCCAGTAACCCGGCCGGAGGGAGCTCCTACGAGCAGTACTTC. The genes are TRBV6-5 and TRBJ2-7; tentatively, D is TRBD2 (6 bases). Trimming stripped 9 bases from V and 0 bases from J, with 18 bases between. The CDR3 has 15 amino acids. CDR1 is MNHEY, CDR2 SVGAGI, per germline.

The chain employs TRBV2 and TRBJ2-7, with D perhaps assigned TRBD1 or TRBD2 (5 bases each). The CDR3 runs to 13 residues. In germline, CDR1 is SNHLY, CDR2 FYNNEI. V lost 6 bases, J lost 5 bases, and 14 bases lay in between. CDR3 loop: CASRRDHSNEQYF. In nucleotides, the CDR3 is TGTGCCAGCAGGAGGGACCATTCGAACGAGCAGTACTTC.

V gene TRBV5-4 combines with J gene TRBJ2-5, with unresolved D. The CDR3 runs to 14 residues. The germline gives CDR1 SGHNT, CDR2 YYREEE (reference sequence). V was shortened by 0 bases and J by 2 bases, with 8 bases between the two germline ends. CDR3 sequence reads: CASSLDGAQETQYF. DNA of the CDR3: TGTGCCAGCAGCTTGGATGGAGCACAAGAGACCCAGTACTTC.

This clone was found once. The chain employs TRBV18 and TRBJ2-1; 12 nucleotides line up with TRBD1. This CDR3 is 15 amino acids long. Germline V gene lookup returns CDR1 KGHSH and CDR2 LQKENI. Trimming at V came to 6 bases and at J to 6 bases, leaving 6 bases not matched to a gene. DNA for the CDR3: TGTGCCAGCTCCCCGGGACAGGGGGCGTTCAATGAGCAGTTCTTC. It yields the protein CASSPGQGAFNEQFF. The variable domain in full, completed from reference TRBV18 and TRBJ2-1, reads NAGVMQNPRHLVRRRGQEARLRCSPMKGHSHVYWYRQLPEEGLKFMVYLQKENIIDESGMPKERFSAEFPKEGPSILRIQQVVRGDSAAYFCASSPGQGAFNEQFFGPGTRLTVL.

This rearrangement joins TRBV20-1 to TRBJ1-2; D is unresolved. The ends were cut back, 5 bases at V and 8 bases at J, with 9 bases in the middle. Germline CDR1 is DFQATT and CDR2 is SNEGSKA (reference sequence). This CDR3 region has 10 residues. The CDR3 reads CSALGEGYTF. DNA of the CDR3: TGCAGTGCTCTAGGAGAAGGCTACACCTTC.

V usage is TRBV7-2 and J usage is TRBJ1-6; D call uncertain. Between the trimmed V and J ends, which lost 2 bases and 6 bases, there was a span of 11 bases. This CDR3 region has 15 residues. CDR1 is SGHTA, CDR2 FQGNSA, per germline. CDR3 DNA: TGTGCCAGCAGCTTATTACTGGACGGTAATTCACCCCTCCACTTT. Residues: CASSLLLDGNSPLHF.

The CDR3 sequence: CASSFEVAIQETQYF. The CDR3 bases are TGCGCCAGCAGCTTTGAAGTCGCGATCCAAGAGACCCAGTACTTC. The chain has TRBV5-1 and TRBJ2-5; D is uncertain. The CDR3 totals 15 residues. Germline values: CDR1 SGHRS, CDR2 YFSETQ. Trimming stripped 2 bases from V and 1 base from J, with 12 bases between. The full variable domain, its missing parts supplied by reference TRBV5-1 and TRBJ2-5, is KAGVTQTPRYLIKTRGQQVTLSCSPISGHRSVSWYQQTPGQGLQFLFEYFSETQRNKGNFPGRFSGRQFSNSRSEMNVSTLELGDSALYLCASSFEVAIQETQYFGPGTRLLVL.

The chain recombines TRBV9 with TRBJ1-4; D possibly corresponds to TRBD1 (5 bases). The CDR3 is 14 residues long. The V gene's germline CDR1 is SGDLS and CDR2 YYNGEE. V lost 4 bases to trimming and J lost 5 bases, with 12 bases between them. The chain's CDR3 is CASSPGTANEKLFF. CDR3 coding DNA: TGTGCCAGCAGCCCTGGGACGGCAAATGAAAAACTGTTTTTT.

V gene TRBV6-6 combines with J gene TRBJ1-1; D ambiguous. This CDR3 spans 11 amino acids. CDR1 is MNHNY, CDR2 SVGAGI, per germline (reference sequence). V was shortened by 6 bases and J by 3 bases, with 5 bases between the two germline ends. Here the CDR3 DNA reads TGTGCCAGCAGCCTAGACACTGAAGCTTTCTTT. The encoded protein is CASSLDTEAFF.

The table lists this clone with a count of one. This chain joins TRBV9 and TRBJ2-7; possibly TRBD2 for D (6 bases). Trimming pared 3 bases from V and 3 bases from J, leaving 19 bases between. Germline V lookup: CDR1 SGDLS, CDR2 YYNGEE. The CDR3 extends over 16 amino acids. The DNA for the CDR3 is TGTGCCAGCAGCGCGGGGGATCCTAATGCGGGCTACGAGCAGTACTTC. The encoded protein is CASSAGDPNAGYEQYF.